The 32 T cell receptor beta chains below come from one sample, sequenced in a study of lymphopenia after photon versus proton radiotherapy (dated 2019 in TCRdb). The receptor library was made with the immunoSEQ multiplex PCR assay. This immuneACCESS table, as held by TCRdb, lists in-frame sequences with V and J called but not all clones. Of the missing ones, under half trace to an unresolved V gene in checked studies; the others have no known cause. Present in this sample are around 63,000 clones, 75% to 90% of which were seen just once. About 10% of the sample is held by the ten biggest clonotypes. The sequences come from peripheral blood, collected from a patient treated with proton-based radiotherapy. The receptors were gathered from an older man with esophageal cancer.

The chain carries TRBV18 and TRBJ2-7; TRBD2 might be the D (7 bases). The germline V gene has CDR1 KGHSH and CDR2 LQKENI. V was cut by 3 bases and J by 4 bases, with 10 bases left in between. The CDR3 covers 13 residues. The CDR3 region has the DNA TGTGCCAGCTCACCGGGGGGGCAGTACGAGCAGTACTTC. Its translation: CASSPGGQYEQYF.

The chain joins TRBV6-1 to TRBJ2-1, with 11 nucleotides matching TRBD2. The germline V gene encodes CDR1 MNHNS and CDR2 SASEGT. CDR3 length: 17 amino acids. Trimming at V came to 1 base and at J to 4 bases, leaving 6 bases not matched to a gene. CDR3 sequence (DNA): TGTGCCAGCAGTGAAGGGCTAGCGGGGGGCCGATACAATGAGCAGTTCTTC. It is translated as CASSEGLAGGRYNEQFF.

The V gene is TRBV7-9, the J gene TRBJ2-7; possibly TRBD2 for D (6 bases). The ends were cut back, 1 base at V and 0 bases at J, with 10 bases in the middle. Germline values: CDR1 SEHNR, CDR2 FQNEAQ (reference sequence). This CDR3 spans 15 amino acids. The CDR3 loop reads CASSLVSGSSYEQYF. CDR3 DNA sequence: TGTGCCAGCAGCTTAGTATCCGGGAGCTCCTACGAGCAGTACTTC.

V and J are TRBV14 and TRBJ2-4, with unresolved D. The CDR3 contains 14 residues. The germline CDR1 and CDR2 sequences are SGHDN and FVKESK. V lost 0 bases, J lost 6 bases, and 9 bases lay in between. CDR3 nucleotides: TGTGCCAGCAGCCAAGAACCCATATCAAACATTCAGTACTTC. Translation gives CASSQEPISNIQYF.

The chain joins TRBV10-3 to TRBJ2-5, with 8 bases that match TRBD1. The J call is uncertain, as TRBJ2-7 better fits the DNA end. The CDR3 consists of 15 residues. Per the germline V gene, CDR1 is ENHRY and CDR2 is SYGVKD. The CDR3 region has the DNA TGTGCCATCAGTGAGAGGGACAGGATAACCTACGAGCAGTACTTC. Its translation: CAISERDRITYEQYF.

V usage is TRBV5-1 and J usage is TRBJ2-5, with D perhaps TRBD2 (6 bases). Germline V lookup: CDR1 SGHRS, CDR2 YFSETQ. Trimming pared 3 bases from V and 3 bases from J, leaving 18 bases between. The CDR3 spans 16 residues. CDR3 sequence (DNA): TGCGCCAGCAGCTCGGGGGTTGGGCTCGGGGAAGAGACCCAGTACTTC. The encoded protein is CASSSGVGLGEETQYF.

This clone was seen only once. CDR3 amino acids: CASSLSRGRDQPQHF. CDR3 DNA: TGCGCCAGCAGCTTGAGCAGGGGTCGCGATCAGCCCCAGCATTTT. This chain uses TRBV5-1 with TRBJ1-5, with D perhaps TRBD1 (6 bases). V shed 1 base and J shed 5 bases, with 13 bases lying between them. Germline CDR1 and CDR2: SGHRS and YFSETQ. The CDR3 runs 15 residues.

This clone came up a few times. The V gene is TRBV4-3, the J gene TRBJ1-1, with D maybe TRBD1 (5 bases). CDR3 length: 15 amino acids. The V gene's germline CDR1 is LGHNA and CDR2 YSLEER. Trimming shortened V by 1 base and J by 5 bases, and 14 bases separated the two germline ends. The CDR3, as DNA: TGCGCCAGCAGCCAAGTCACAGGCGACGGGACTGAAGCTTTCTTT. This codes for CASSQVTGDGTEAFF.

V usage is TRBV7-9 and J usage is TRBJ1-4, with D possibly matching TRBD1 (6 bases). CDR1 and CDR2 (germline): SEHNR, FQNEAQ (reference sequence). The V gene lost 2 bases and the J gene lost 5 bases, with 18 bases spanning the gap. This CDR3 is built from 17 residues. The CDR3 spells CASSLRTERLLNEKLFF. The CDR3 DNA sequence: TGTGCCAGCAGCTTAAGGACAGAGAGACTGTTAAATGAAAAACTGTTTTTT.

V usage is TRBV7-8 and J usage is TRBJ2-1; 8 bases are a match to TRBD2. CDR3 length: 16 residues. Trimming took 3 bases from V and 7 from J; bases not matched to a gene: 11. Per germline, CDR1 SGHVS and CDR2 FQNEAQ. The CDR3 DNA reads as TGTGCCAGCAGCTTTGCCGCGGGGGGCTTGAGTAATGAGCAGTTCTTC. Translation gives CASSFAAGGLSNEQFF.

This chain connects TRBV10-3 to TRBJ2-7; 8 nucleotides agree with TRBD2. Unmatched junction bases numbered 12, after V lost 6 bases and J lost 5 bases. The CDR3 extends over 15 amino acids. Germline V CDR1 and CDR2: ENHRY, SYGVKD. The CDR3 DNA follows: TGTGCCATCAGCTCCCTGGGGGCGGGGGGTGACGAGCAGTACTTC. Its protein product is CAISSLGAGGDEQYF.

The chain is built from TRBV25-1 and TRBJ2-5; D is ambiguous. This CDR3 is 15 amino acids long. CDR1 and CDR2 (germline): MGHDK, SYGVNS. V was pared by 0 bases and J by 1 base, with 9 bases between. The CDR3, as DNA: TGTGCCAGCAGTGAATATGACTGGCCCCAAGAGACCCAGTACTTC. It yields the protein CASSEYDWPQETQYF.

The chain combines TRBV5-1 with TRBJ2-7; tentatively, D is TRBD1 (5 bases). The CDR3 covers 14 residues. From germline, CDR1 is SGHRS and CDR2 YFSETQ. The V end was cut by 0 bases, the J end by 2 bases, with 9 bases between. As DNA, the CDR3 is TGCGCCAGCAGCTTGGAGGCAGGGACCTACGAGCAGTACTTC. Its translation: CASSLEAGTYEQYF.

The chain carries TRBV7-3 and TRBJ1-2; no clear D gene. CDR3 length equals 13 residues. Trimming removed 4 bases from V and 4 bases from J, with 10 bases in between. CDR1 SGHTA and CDR2 FQGTGA come from the germline V gene. DNA of the CDR3: TGTGCCAGCAGCTCCTACACAGTCTATGGCTACACCTTC. Translating it yields CASSSYTVYGYTF.

V usage is TRBV14 and J usage is TRBJ2-1; D is uncertain. CDR1 is SGHDN and CDR2 is FVKESK in the germline V gene. CDR3 length: 12 amino acids. V was pared by 2 bases and J by 6 bases, with 5 bases between. CDR3 sequence (DNA): TGTGCCAGCAGCCAACAATCCAATGAGCAGTTCTTC. Encoded protein: CASSQQSNEQFF.

Written as DNA, the CDR3 is TGTGCCAGTAAGGGGACTTCATATGGCCAGTTCTTC. This gives the protein CASKGTSYGQFF. The chain has TRBV19 and TRBJ2-1; D is perhaps TRBD2 (6 bases). Germline V gives CDR1 LNHDA, CDR2 SQIVND (reference sequence). The CDR3 is made up of 12 amino acids. V lost 7 bases to trimming and J lost 13 bases, with 17 bases between them. Together with reference TRBV19 and TRBJ2-1, the CDR3 gives the full variable domain: DGGITQSPKYLFRKEGQNVTLSCEQNLNHDAMYWYRQDPGQGLRLIYYSQIVNDFQKGDIAEGYSVSREKKESFPLTVTSAQKNPTAFYLCASKGTSYGQFFGPGTRLTVL.

The V call is TRBV21-1, the J call TRBJ1-2. TRBV21-1 is designated a pseudogene. CDR3 size: 13 residues. CDR3: CASRAEGNYGYTF. In nucleotides, the CDR3 is TGTGCCAGCAGAGCGGAGGGTAACTATGGCTACACCTTC.

The rearrangement links TRBV30 to TRBJ2-1; 8 bases map to TRBD2. The ends lost 8 bases at V and 8 bases at J; junction bases unmatched: 11. The CDR3 spans 13 residues. Germline V gene sequence: CDR1 GTSNPN, CDR2 SVGIG (reference sequence). The CDR3 DNA reads TGTGCCCAGCGAGGCGGGGGGTGGGATGAGCAGTTCTTC. It yields the protein CAQRGGGWDEQFF.

Turning to this clone: Other DNA sequences in the same sample also yield this CDR3. The V call is TRBV2, the J call TRBJ1-1; the D gene is possibly TRBD1 (5 bases). Germline V gene sequence: CDR1 SNHLY, CDR2 FYNNEI. The CDR3 is 14 residues long. The germline V and J ends were trimmed by 2 bases and 5 bases, with 12 bases remaining between them. CDR3: CASSELARVTEAFF. The CDR3 region has the DNA TGTGCCAGCAGTGAACTAGCCAGGGTGACTGAAGCTTTCTTT.

The V call is TRBV19, the J call TRBJ2-7; no clear D. Germline-derived CDR1 and CDR2 are LNHDA and SQIVND (reference sequence). This CDR3 comprises 14 residues. Trimming removed 3 bases at V and 2 bases at J, with 11 bases between. The CDR3 loop reads CASSILGSPYEQYF. The CDR3 nucleotides are TGTGCCAGTAGTATTCTGGGCAGCCCCTACGAGCAGTACTTC.

J is TRBJ2-7 and V is TRBV5-6, with 8 bases lining up with TRBD2. Looked up from germline, CDR1 is SGHDT and CDR2 is YYEEEE. V lost 4 bases, J lost 1 base, and 13 bases stayed unmatched. CDR3 length: 17 amino acids. The chain's CDR3 is CASSHLLKAGASYEQYF. CDR3 DNA: TGTGCCAGCAGCCACCTCCTCAAAGCGGGGGCGTCCTACGAGCAGTACTTC. Together with reference TRBV5-6 and TRBJ2-7, the CDR3 gives the full variable domain: DAGVTQSPTHLIKTRGQQVTLRCSPKSGHDTVSWYQQALGQGPQFIFQYYEEEERQRGNFPDRFSGHQFPNYSSELNVNALLLGDSALYLCASSHLLKAGASYEQYFGPGTRLTVT.

This chain uses TRBV7-2 with TRBJ2-7; TRBD2 agrees at 8 bases. CDR3 length: 16 residues. Germline V CDR1 and CDR2: SGHTA, FQGNSA. V dropped 4 bases and J dropped 1; count of bases not matched to a gene: 9. The CDR3 spells CASSSNQRLASYEQYF. The CDR3 DNA follows: TGTGCCAGCAGCTCGAACCAAAGACTAGCGTCCTACGAGCAGTACTTC. Complete variable domain (other parts from reference TRBV7-2 and TRBJ2-7): GAGVSQSPSNKVTEKGKDVELRCDPISGHTALYWYRQSLGQGLEFLIYFQGNSAPDKSGLPSDRFSAERTGGSVSTLTIQRTQQEDSAVYLCASSSNQRLASYEQYFGPGTRLTVT.

The chain joins TRBV5-1 to TRBJ1-2; D gene ambiguous. Trimming left V 2 bases short and J 6 bases short, with 11 bases between. The germline gives CDR1 SGHRS, CDR2 YFSETQ. CDR3 size: 13 residues. The CDR3 loop reads CASSFGRLNGYTF. CDR3 bases: TGCGCCAGCAGCTTCGGGCGATTGAATGGCTACACCTTC.

The V call is TRBV6-5, the J call TRBJ2-7; a weak D match, TRBD2 (5 bases). Per the germline V gene, CDR1 is MNHEY and CDR2 is SVGAGI. The V end lost 6 bases, the J end lost 7 bases, and 10 bases lay between the germline ends. This CDR3 has 11 residues. The CDR3 sequence: CASSRGGEQYF. In DNA form, the CDR3 reads TGTGCCAGCAGCCGCGGCGGGGAGCAGTACTTC.

The chain combines TRBV9 with TRBJ2-7; tentatively, D is TRBD1 (5 bases). Germline loops: CDR1 SGDLS, CDR2 YYNGEE. V was trimmed by 0 bases and J by 3 bases, leaving 13 bases between them. The CDR3 totals 15 residues. The CDR3 DNA is TGTGCCAGCAGCGTAGGGTTAGGGGCTCGCTACGAGCAGTACTTC. Protein product: CASSVGLGARYEQYF.

The gene calls are TRBV19 and TRBJ2-7, with D possibly TRBD2 on 5 matching bases. V was clipped by 5 bases and J by 3 bases, with 14 bases between them. CDR1 and CDR2 (germline): LNHDA, SQIVND (reference sequence). The CDR3 has 14 amino acids. CDR3 loop: CASSAPGKNYEQYF. In DNA form, the CDR3 reads TGTGCCAGTAGTGCCCCCGGGAAGAACTACGAGCAGTACTTC.

This sequence joins TRBV4-3 and TRBJ1-2, with 8 bases aligning to TRBD1. CDR1 is LGHNA and CDR2 is YSLEER in the germline V gene. V was pared by 0 bases and J by 5 bases, with 8 bases of the junction left unmatched. The CDR3 has 16 amino acids. In nucleotides, the CDR3 is TGCGCCAGCAGCCAAGATGCAGGGGGCTTGAGTTATGGCTACACCTTC. Translated: CASSQDAGGLSYGYTF.

J is TRBJ2-5 and V is TRBV7-2; D remains unclear. V dropped 5 bases and J dropped 4 bases, with 8 bases sitting between them. CDR3 length: 12 amino acids. The germline CDR1 and CDR2 sequences are SGHTA and FQGNSA. The CDR3 sequence: CASSRMGETQYF. CDR3 sequence (DNA): TGTGCCAGCAGCCGCATGGGAGAGACCCAGTACTTC. Full variable domain (rest looked up from reference TRBV7-2 and TRBJ2-5): GAGVSQSPSNKVTEKGKDVELRCDPISGHTALYWYRQSLGQGLEFLIYFQGNSAPDKSGLPSDRFSAERTGGSVSTLTIQRTQQEDSAVYLCASSRMGETQYFGPGTRLLVL.

The rearrangement joins TRBV10-3 to TRBJ2-7, with 10 bases that match TRBD1. The V gene end was trimmed by 6 bases and the J gene end by 5 bases; junction bases not matched to a gene: 4. The V gene's germline CDR1 is ENHRY and CDR2 SYGVKD. The CDR3 sequence is 13 residues long. CDR3 bases: TGTGCCATCAGCCGGGACAGGGGTAACGAGCAGTACTTC. Translating it yields CAISRDRGNEQYF.

This sequence joins TRBV6-6 and TRBJ1-5; D possibly corresponds to TRBD1 (5 bases). V lost 8 bases and J lost 4, with 6 bases in between. CDR1 and CDR2 from the germline V gene are MNHNY and SVGAGI (reference sequence). This CDR3 is 11 amino acids long. CDR3 in DNA: TGTGCCAGCGGGGGGAATCAGCCCCAGCATTTT. Amino acid sequence: CASGGNQPQHF.

The gene calls are TRBV4-2 and TRBJ1-5; D is uncertain. Trimming removed 5 bases at V and 7 bases at J, with 12 bases between. This CDR3 comprises 13 residues. CDR1 and CDR2 from the germline V gene are LGHNA and YNFKEQ. The CDR3 is CASSEIEEQPQHF. The CDR3 region has the DNA TGTGCCAGCAGCGAGATTGAGGAACAGCCCCAGCATTTT.

The rearrangement links TRBV5-5 to TRBJ2-7; the D gene is possibly TRBD2 (6 bases). Germline V gives CDR1 SGHKS, CDR2 YYEKEE (reference sequence). The CDR3 runs to 12 residues. V lost 3 bases to trimming and J lost 6 bases, with 10 bases between them. The CDR3 here is CASSSAGGEQYF. The DNA for the CDR3 is TGTGCCAGCAGCTCGGCCGGGGGCGAGCAGTACTTC.